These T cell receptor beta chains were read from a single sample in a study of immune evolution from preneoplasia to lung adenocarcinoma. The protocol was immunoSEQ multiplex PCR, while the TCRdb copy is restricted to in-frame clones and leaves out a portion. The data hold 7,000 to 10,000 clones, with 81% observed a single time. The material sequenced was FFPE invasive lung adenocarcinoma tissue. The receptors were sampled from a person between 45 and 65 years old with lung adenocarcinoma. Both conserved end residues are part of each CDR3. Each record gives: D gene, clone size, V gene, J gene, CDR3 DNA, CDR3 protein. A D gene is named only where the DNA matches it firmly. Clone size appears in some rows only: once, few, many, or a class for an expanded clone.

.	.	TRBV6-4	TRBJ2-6	TGTGCCAGCAGTGTAGGCAACTCTGGGGCCAACGTCCTGACTTTC	CASSVGNSGANVLTF
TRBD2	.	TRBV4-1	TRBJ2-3	TGCGCCAGCAGCCAGGGTACCGGGACTAGCGGGATCACAGATACGCAGTATTTT	CASSQGTGTSGITDTQYF
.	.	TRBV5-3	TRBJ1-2	TGTGCCAGAAGCGCATCCGGGACCATCTATGGCTACACCTTC	CARSASGTIYGYTF
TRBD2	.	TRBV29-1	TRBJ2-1	TGCAGCGTTGCCGGACTAGCGGGATTCACCTCAGCCGACAATGAGCAGTTCTTC	CSVAGLAGFTSADNEQFF
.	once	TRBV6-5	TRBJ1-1	TGTGCGACAGGACCGAACACTGAAGCTTTCTTT	CATGPNTEAFF
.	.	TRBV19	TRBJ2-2	TGTGCCAGTAGTACGCCCCTTACAACGAACACCGGGGAGCTGTTTTTT	CASSTPLTTNTGELFF
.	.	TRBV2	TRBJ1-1	TGTGCCAGCAGCTCGAGGGGGGGGCAGAACACTGAAGCTTTCTTT	CASSSRGGQNTEAFF
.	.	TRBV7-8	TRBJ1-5	TGTGCCAGCAGCTTTTCGGGTAATAGCAATCAGCCCCAGCATTTT	CASSFSGNSNQPQHF
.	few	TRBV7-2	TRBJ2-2	TGTGCCAGCAGCTTAGATGGGACCCGCCCCACGAACACCGGGGAGCTGTTTTTT	CASSLDGTRPTNTGELFF
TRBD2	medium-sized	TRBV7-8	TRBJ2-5	TGTGCCAGCAGCTGGACTAGCGCCGCAGAGACCCAGTACTTC	CASSWTSAAETQYF
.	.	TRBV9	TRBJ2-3	TGTGCCAGCAGCGTAGGGCGCACAGATACGCAGTATTTT	CASSVGRTDTQYF
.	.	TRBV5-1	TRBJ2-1	TGCGCCAGCAGCTCGGCTGGACTATGGCTCTTC	CASSSAGLWLF
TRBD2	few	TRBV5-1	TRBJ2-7	TGCGCCAGCAGCCCTAGACTAGCGGGCTACGAGCAGTACTTC	CASSPRLAGYEQYF
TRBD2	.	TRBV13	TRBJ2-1	TGTGCCAGCAGCTCGCCGGGACTAGCGGGGGGAGGGGGATATGAGCAGTTCTTC	CASSSPGLAGGGGYEQFF
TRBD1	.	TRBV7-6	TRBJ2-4	TGTGCCAGCAGCCGCGGGACAGGGCTTAACATTCAGTACTTC	CASSRGTGLNIQYF
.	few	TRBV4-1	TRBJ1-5	TGCGCCAGCAGCCTCTTGACGGGAGGGAATCAGCCCCAGCATTTT	CASSLLTGGNQPQHF
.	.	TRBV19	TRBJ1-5	TGTGCCAGTAGTATAGATCGGGGTTCAAGTCAGCCCCAGCATTTT	CASSIDRGSSQPQHF
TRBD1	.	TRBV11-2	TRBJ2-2	TGTGCCAGCAGCTTAGCGTCTGTGGGACAGTATAACACCGGGGAGCTGTTTTTT	CASSLASVGQYNTGELFF
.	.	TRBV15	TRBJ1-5	TGTGCCACCAGCAGAGACCACAATCAGCCCCAGCATTTT	CATSRDHNQPQHF
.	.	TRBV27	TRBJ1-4	TGTGCCAGCAGTTTATATGGGCAGGGAAAACTGTTTTTT	CASSLYGQGKLFF
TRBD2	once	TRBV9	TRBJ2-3	TGTGCCAGCAGCGTGAGTACTAGCGGAGATACGCAGTATTTT	CASSVSTSGDTQYF
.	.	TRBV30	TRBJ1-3	TGTGCCTGGAGTGAGCTTCGAGGGACTGATGGAAACACCATATATTTT	CAWSELRGTDGNTIYF
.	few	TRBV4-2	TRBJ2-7	TGTGCCAGCAGCCAAGATTTCAGGATAGCCTACGAGCAGTACTTC	CASSQDFRIAYEQYF
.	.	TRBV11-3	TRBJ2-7	TGTGCCAGCAGCCAGGACAGCAACTACGAGCAGTACTTC	CASSQDSNYEQYF
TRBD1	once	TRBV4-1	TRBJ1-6	TGCGCCAGCAGCCCAGTATTAAACCGGGACAGGGGGCATTCACCCCTCCACTTT	CASSPVLNRDRGHSPLHF
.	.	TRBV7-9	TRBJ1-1	TGTGCCAGCAGCTTACAGGGGATATACACTGAAGCTTTCTTT	CASSLQGIYTEAFF
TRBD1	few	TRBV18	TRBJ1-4	TGTGCCAGCTCACTTTCCACAGGGGGCCCCACGAGGGGTGAAAAACTGTTTTTT	CASSLSTGGPTRGEKLFF
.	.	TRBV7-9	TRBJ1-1	TGTGCCAGCAGCGATGGGGGGCTGGACACTGAAGCTTTCTTT	CASSDGGLDTEAFF
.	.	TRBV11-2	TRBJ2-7	TGTGCCAGCAGCTTGGAAGGGGGCTCCTACGAGCAGTACTTC	CASSLEGGSYEQYF
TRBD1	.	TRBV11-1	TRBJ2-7	TGTGCCAGCAGCTTCGGACAGGGCGTCTCCTACGAGCAGTACTTC	CASSFGQGVSYEQYF
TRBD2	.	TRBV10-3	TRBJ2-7	TGTGCCATCTCCCCGTTGACTAGCGGGGTCTACGAGCAGTACTTC	CAISPLTSGVYEQYF
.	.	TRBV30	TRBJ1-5	TGTGCCTGGAGTGTAAGGGGCGGGGGGCTTGGCAATCAGCCCCAGCATTTT	CAWSVRGGGLGNQPQHF
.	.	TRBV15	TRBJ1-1	TGTGCCACCAGCAGAGAGGGATGGAGGGTGGGACACACTGAAGCTTTCTTT	CATSREGWRVGHTEAFF
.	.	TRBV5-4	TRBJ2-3	TGTGCCAGCAGCTCTGGACGGGGTCGAGAGTCAGATACGCAGTATTTT	CASSSGRGRESDTQYF
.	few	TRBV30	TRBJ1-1	TGTGCCTGGGGGGTACAGGGTGGTACTGAAGCTTTCTTT	CAWGVQGGTEAFF
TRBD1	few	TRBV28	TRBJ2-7	TGTGCCAGCAGTCACCCAAGACAGGGACCCTACGAGCAGTACTTC	CASSHPRQGPYEQYF
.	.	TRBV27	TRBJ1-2	TGTGCCAGCAGGGATAACTATGGCTACACCTTC	CASRDNYGYTF
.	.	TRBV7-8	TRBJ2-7	TGTGCCAGCAGCTTGTCCCCCGAGCAGTACTTC	CASSLSPEQYF
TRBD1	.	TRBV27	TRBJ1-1	TGTGCCAGCAGTCCGGACAGGGGGCATGAAGCTTTCTTT	CASSPDRGHEAFF
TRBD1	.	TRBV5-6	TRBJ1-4	TGTGCCAGCAGCTTGTCGACAGGGAGGACTAATGAAAAACTGTTTTTT	CASSLSTGRTNEKLFF
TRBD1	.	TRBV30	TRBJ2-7	TGTGCCTGGAGTGTCGAGGCCGGGACAGTCCTATCCTACGAGCAGTACTTC	CAWSVEAGTVLSYEQYF